A selection of T cell receptor beta chains follows, all from one sample in a study of graft-versus-host responses after intestinal transplantation. Sequenced by immunoSEQ multiplex PCR; TCRdb stores in-frame clones only, minus some. Altogether about 2,200 clones are present, less than 85% being singletons, with the ten largest covering 9.9%. The starting material was ileum tissue, obtained 18 days after transplant. The receptors here all came from a human patient who received an intestinal transplant, so some T cells may come from the graft donor. Each CDR3 is given with its conserved first and last residue. The D gene is left open where the match is weak. A clone size is listed for some rows: how often the clone was seen (once, few, many), or a class if it is expanded.

TRBV9	TRBJ2-3	TRBD2	NA	CASSVDTSGGLTDTQYF	TGTGCCAGCAGCGTAGATACTAGCGGGGGCCTCACAGATACGCAGTATTTT
TRBV6-4	TRBJ1-2	NA	NA	CASSDRAGGTTLHYGYTF	TGTGCCAGCAGTGATCGGGCTGGGGGAACGACTCTGCACTATGGCTACACCTTC
TRBV5-1	TRBJ2-2	NA	NA	CASSFTDTGELFF	TGCGCCAGCAGCTTCACAGACACCGGGGAGCTGTTTTTT
TRBV7-6	TRBJ1-5	NA	NA	CASSLQDSNQPQHF	TGTGCCAGCAGCTTACAGGATAGCAATCAGCCCCAGCATTTT
TRBV19	TRBJ1-2	NA	NA	CASSYLQAIGYGYTF	TGTGCCAGTAGTTATTTGCAGGCGATAGGCTATGGCTACACCTTC
TRBV10-3	TRBJ2-1	TRBD2	NA	CAISEGFRTSLFSYNEQFF	TGTGCCATCAGTGAGGGGTTTCGGACTAGCCTTTTTTCCTACAATGAGCAGTTCTTC
TRBV9	TRBJ1-1	NA	NA	CASSVRGRLDTEAFF	TGTGCCAGCAGCGTACGGGGGCGACTTGACACTGAAGCTTTCTTT
TRBV6-5	TRBJ2-1	TRBD2	NA	CASSRGLAGINEQFF	TGTGCCAGCAGCCGCGGACTAGCAGGAATCAATGAGCAGTTCTTC
TRBV7-9	TRBJ2-7	TRBD2	few	CASSLMTSGGFSYEQYF	TGTGCCAGCAGCCTAATGACTAGCGGGGGGTTCTCCTACGAGCAGTACTTC
TRBV15	TRBJ2-1	NA	NA	CATSRYRGALAYNEQFF	TGTGCCACCAGCAGATACCGAGGGGCCTTAGCCTACAATGAGCAGTTCTTC
TRBV7-9	TRBJ2-5	NA	NA	CASSPLTGRRETQYF	TGTGCCAGCAGCCCCCTTACAGGGAGACGGGAGACCCAGTACTTC
TRBV6-1	TRBJ2-1	NA	NA	CASNGGSTGNNEQFF	TGTGCCAGCAACGGGGGAAGTACGGGAAACAATGAGCAGTTCTTC
TRBV4-3	TRBJ2-3	NA	NA	CASSQAGERFVDTQYF	TGCGCCAGCAGCCAAGCGGGCGAGAGGTTCGTAGATACGCAGTATTTT
TRBV7-8	TRBJ2-1	TRBD2	NA	CASSLVTSGEYNEQFF	TGTGCCAGCAGCTTAGTGACTAGCGGGGAGTACAATGAGCAGTTCTTC
TRBV6-5	TRBJ2-7	NA	NA	CASSYSGHSYEQYF	TGTGCCAGCAGTTACTCGGGACACTCCTACGAGCAGTACTTC
TRBV6-1	TRBJ2-3	NA	NA	CASVIVGGAADTQYF	TGTGCCAGCGTGATTGTTGGCGGGGCGGCAGATACGCAGTATTTT
TRBV27	TRBJ1-1	NA	NA	CASSLNRYTNTEAFF	TGTGCCAGCAGTTTAAATCGGTACACGAACACTGAAGCTTTCTTT
TRBV9	TRBJ2-2	TRBD2	NA	CASSSSGNTGELFF	TGTGCCAGCAGCTCTAGCGGGAACACCGGGGAGCTGTTTTTT
TRBV7-9	TRBJ1-5	NA	NA	CASSLSANQPQHF	TGTGCCAGCAGCTTGTCTGCGAATCAGCCCCAGCATTTT
TRBV25-1	TRBJ2-5	NA	NA	CASSDSRGPRRETQYF	TGTGCCAGCAGTGACAGCAGGGGCCCCAGGAGGGAGACCCAGTACTTC
TRBV5-1	TRBJ1-5	TRBD1	NA	CASSSGQGNQPQHF	TGCGCCAGCAGCTCGGGACAGGGCAATCAGCCCCAGCATTTT
TRBV6-4	TRBJ2-2	NA	NA	CASSDGNTGELFF	TGTGCCAGCAGTGACGGGAACACCGGGGAGCTGTTTTTT
TRBV6-4	TRBJ2-3	TRBD2	NA	CASSIAGGSTDTQYF	TGTGCCAGCAGTATAGCGGGGGGGAGCACAGATACGCAGTATTTT
TRBV5-1	TRBJ1-2	NA	NA	CASSPQGLYGYTF	TGCGCCAGCAGCCCACAGGGACTTTATGGCTACACCTTC
TRBV5-6	TRBJ1-6	NA	NA	CASSLALGSSYNSPLHF	TGTGCCAGCAGCTTGGCGCTGGGTAGCTCCTATAATTCACCCCTCCACTTT
TRBV19	TRBJ2-1	TRBD2	NA	CASSRTSGSSYNEQFF	TGTGCCAGTAGCCGGACTAGCGGATCCTCCTACAATGAGCAGTTCTTC
TRBV5-5	TRBJ1-2	NA	NA	CASSLVGFPALRGYTF	TGTGCCAGCAGCTTGGTAGGGTTCCCCGCCCTCCGTGGCTACACCTTC
TRBV4-1	TRBJ2-1	NA	NA	CASSQGVGGNEQFF	TGCGCCAGCAGCCAAGGGGTAGGGGGCAATGAGCAGTTCTTC
TRBV28	TRBJ1-6	NA	NA	CASSFLAGNSPLHF	TGTGCCAGCAGTTTCTTGGCGGGGAATTCACCCCTCCACTTT
TRBV7-8	TRBJ1-2	TRBD1	NA	CASSPDLPGQAKGTYGYTF	TGTGCCAGCAGCCCCGACCTCCCGGGACAGGCAAAAGGGACCTATGGCTACACCTTC
TRBV5-4	TRBJ1-2	NA	NA	CASVRGNSYTF	TGTGCCAGCGTTCGGGGCAATAGCTACACCTTC
TRBV7-9	TRBJ2-2	TRBD2	few	CASSLGTSGDTGELFF	TGTGCCAGCAGCTTAGGGACTAGCGGGGACACCGGGGAGCTGTTTTTT
TRBV5-1	TRBJ2-1	NA	once	CASSLGPSFEYEQFF	TGCGCCAGCAGCTTGGGACCGAGTTTCGAATATGAGCAGTTCTTC
TRBV10-3	TRBJ1-4	NA	NA	CAISERQGNEKLFF	TGTGCCATCAGTGAGCGCCAGGGAAATGAAAAACTGTTTTTT
TRBV9	TRBJ2-3	TRBD2	once	CASSVATIVRGAADTQYF	TGTGCCAGCAGCGTAGCTACTATAGTGCGGGGGGCGGCAGATACGCAGTATTTT
TRBV19	TRBJ1-2	TRBD1	NA	CASRSQGQGEYGYTF	TGTGCCAGTAGATCACAGGGGCAAGGGGAGTATGGCTACACCTTC
TRBV7-9	TRBJ2-7	TRBD1	NA	CASSLGRQGGYEQYF	TGTGCCAGCAGCTTAGGACGACAGGGCGGGTACGAGCAGTACTTC
TRBV19	TRBJ2-5	NA	NA	CASTLGTQYF	TGTGCCAGTACCCTGGGGACCCAGTACTTC
TRBV5-1	TRBJ1-5	NA	few	CASTELGPADSRNQPQHF	TGCGCCAGCACCGAACTAGGCCCCGCAGACAGTCGCAATCAGCCCCAGCATTTT
TRBV6-5	TRBJ2-4	TRBD2	NA	CASRAGTIKNIQYF	TGTGCCAGCAGGGCCGGGACTATAAAAAACATTCAGTACTTC